A selection of T cell receptor beta chains follows, all from one sample in a study of molecular identifiers for immune sequencing clone quantification. TCRdb passed the PCR reads through MiXCR, listing each CDR3 protein once. The table includes more than 300,000 distinct CDR3 sequences, roughly 23% detected once. Input material: naive CD8+ T cells from blood, with Jurkat cell RNA spiked in. These TCRs come from a human donor in good health. Some libraries in this study had Jurkat cell RNA spiked in. Each CDR3 is given with its conserved first and last residue. D genes are given only for firm matches. Clone size is given for some rows only: seen once, a few or many times, or a class if the clone is expanded.

clone size: few; J gene: TRBJ1-5; D gene: NA; V gene: TRBV19; CDR3 DNA: TGTGCCAGTAGTATATTGGCAGGGACCCTATTTGGCAATCAGCCCCAGCATTTT; CDR3 protein: CASSILAGTLFGNQPQHF
clone size: many; J gene: TRBJ2-1; D gene: NA; V gene: TRBV19; CDR3 DNA: TGTGCCAGTAGTCAGACAGTCGCTCTCAAATCAGAGTTCTTC; CDR3 protein: CASSQTVALKSEFF
clone size: many; J gene: TRBJ2-3; D gene: NA; V gene: TRBV5-8; CDR3 DNA: TGTGCCAGCAGCTCAGACAGGCCAAGCACAGATACGCAGTATTTT; CDR3 protein: CASSSDRPSTDTQYF
clone size: many; J gene: TRBJ2-5; D gene: TRBD2; V gene: TRBV7-9; CDR3 DNA: TGTGCCAGCAGCTTAGCGCTGGGGGGGAAGGAGACCCAGTACTTC; CDR3 protein: CASSLALGGKETQYF
clone size: many; J gene: TRBJ1-5; D gene: NA; V gene: TRBV28; CDR3 DNA: TGTGCCAGCAGTTTAGCTGGGGGCGAGGATCAGCCCCAGCATTTT; CDR3 protein: CASSLAGGEDQPQHF
clone size: many; J gene: TRBJ1-5; D gene: NA; V gene: TRBV6-6; CDR3 DNA: TGTGCCAGCCACACGCAGGGTTGGGATCAGCCCCAGCATTTT; CDR3 protein: CASHTQGWDQPQHF
clone size: NA; J gene: TRBJ2-7; D gene: TRBD1; V gene: TRBV19; CDR3 DNA: TGTGCCAGTAGCGTCGGACAGGGCAGTTTCTACGAGCAGTACTTC; CDR3 protein: CASSVGQGSFYEQYF
clone size: NA; J gene: TRBJ2-7; D gene: NA; V gene: TRBV3-1; CDR3 DNA: TGTGCCAGCAGCCAAGGGTCCGGTGACTACGAGCAGTACTTC; CDR3 protein: CASSQGSGDYEQYF
clone size: NA; J gene: TRBJ1-1; D gene: NA; V gene: TRBV4-1; CDR3 DNA: TGCGCCAGCAGCCAAGAAGGAAGGTGGAACACTGAAGCTTTCTTT; CDR3 protein: CASSQEGRWNTEAFF
clone size: many; J gene: TRBJ1-1; D gene: NA; V gene: TRBV6-2/TRBV6-3; CDR3 DNA: TGTGCCAGCAGATCATACGACACTGAAGCTTTCTTT; CDR3 protein: CASRSYDTEAFF
clone size: many; J gene: TRBJ1-4; D gene: NA; V gene: TRBV7-9; CDR3 DNA: TGTGCCAGCCGCCCGCCAGCTAATGAAAAACTGTTTTTT; CDR3 protein: CASRPPANEKLFF
clone size: many; J gene: TRBJ1-1; D gene: NA; V gene: TRBV28; CDR3 DNA: TGTGCCAGCAGTTTACCGGGACCGGGGACTGAAGCTTTCTTT; CDR3 protein: CASSLPGPGTEAFF
clone size: many; J gene: TRBJ1-5; D gene: NA; V gene: TRBV27; CDR3 DNA: TGTGCCAGCAGTTTATCTGGGGGCGGCGATCAGCCCCAGCATTTT; CDR3 protein: CASSLSGGGDQPQHF
clone size: few; J gene: TRBJ1-2; D gene: NA; V gene: TRBV4-2; CDR3 DNA: TGTGCCAGCAGCCAAGAAATGGAAGGACTCTATGGCTACACCTTC; CDR3 protein: CASSQEMEGLYGYTF
clone size: NA; J gene: TRBJ2-3; D gene: NA; V gene: TRBV28; CDR3 DNA: TGTGCCAGCAGTTTAGCAGGGTTTGCAGATACGCAGTATTTT; CDR3 protein: CASSLAGFADTQYF
clone size: few; J gene: TRBJ1-3; D gene: NA; V gene: TRBV12-3/TRBV12-4; CDR3 DNA: TGTGCCAGCAGTTTATACTCTGGAAACACCATATATTTT; CDR3 protein: CASSLYSGNTIYF
clone size: NA; J gene: TRBJ2-5; D gene: NA; V gene: TRBV10-2; CDR3 DNA: TGCGCCAGCAGTGAGCTAGTGGTCAGTCAAGAGACCCAGTACTTC; CDR3 protein: CASSELVVSQETQYF
clone size: many; J gene: TRBJ1-5; D gene: NA; V gene: TRBV9; CDR3 DNA: TGTGCCAGCAGCGTAGACGGAGGCAATCAGCCCCAGCATTTT; CDR3 protein: CASSVDGGNQPQHF
clone size: many; J gene: TRBJ2-5; D gene: NA; V gene: TRBV7-2; CDR3 DNA: TGTGCCTGCTCCGGGCTTCAAGAGACCCAGTACTTC; CDR3 protein: CACSGLQETQYF
clone size: many; J gene: TRBJ1-3; D gene: NA; V gene: TRBV9; CDR3 DNA: TGTGCCAGTGGGGGTTGGAGCTCTGGAAACACCATATATTTT; CDR3 protein: CASGGWSSGNTIYF
clone size: few; J gene: TRBJ1-2; D gene: TRBD1; V gene: TRBV4-3; CDR3 DNA: TGCGCCAGCAGCCAAGGGGAACCGGGACAGGGCCGAGGTAGCTACACCTTC; CDR3 protein: CASSQGEPGQGRGSYTF
clone size: NA; J gene: TRBJ2-7; D gene: NA; V gene: TRBV18; CDR3 DNA: TGTGCCAGCTCACCGGGGAACCATAACGAGCAGTACTTC; CDR3 protein: CASSPGNHNEQYF
clone size: many; J gene: TRBJ1-5; D gene: TRBD1; V gene: TRBV6-2/TRBV6-3; CDR3 DNA: TGTGCCAGCAGGCCCCGCCCGGGACAGGGAAGGTATCAGCCCCAGCATTTT; CDR3 protein: CASRPRPGQGRYQPQHF
clone size: many; J gene: TRBJ2-7; D gene: NA; V gene: TRBV28; CDR3 DNA: TGTGCCAGCAGCCCCAGGGTTGTTGTAGGGGAGCAGTACTTC; CDR3 protein: CASSPRVVVGEQYF
clone size: many; J gene: TRBJ2-3; D gene: NA; V gene: TRBV6-2/TRBV6-3; CDR3 DNA: TGTGCCAGTTGTTTGACTAACGATCACATTGATACGCAGTATTTT; CDR3 protein: CASCLTNDHIDTQYF
clone size: many; J gene: TRBJ1-5; D gene: NA; V gene: TRBV9; CDR3 DNA: TGTGCCAGCAGCGTAGCGGGGGCTGGGCAGCCCCAGCATTTT; CDR3 protein: CASSVAGAGQPQHF
clone size: many; J gene: TRBJ1-5; D gene: NA; V gene: TRBV7-2; CDR3 DNA: TGTGCCAGCAGCCCCCCCGAGGGTAATCAGCCCCAGCATTTT; CDR3 protein: CASSPPEGNQPQHF
clone size: many; J gene: TRBJ2-3; D gene: TRBD2; V gene: TRBV24-1; CDR3 DNA: TGTGCCACCAGTGAACCGAATAGCGGGAGGGCGGGCACAGATACGCAGTATTTT; CDR3 protein: CATSEPNSGRAGTDTQYF
clone size: few; J gene: TRBJ2-5; D gene: TRBD2; V gene: TRBV5-6; CDR3 DNA: TGTGCCAGCAGCTCCTGGGCTAGCGGGGTCCAAGAGACCCAGTACTTC; CDR3 protein: CASSSWASGVQETQYF
clone size: many; J gene: TRBJ2-3; D gene: NA; V gene: TRBV4-1; CDR3 DNA: TGTGCCAGCAGCCGAGGGTCTACAGATACGCAGTATTTT; CDR3 protein: CASSRGSTDTQYF
clone size: many; J gene: TRBJ2-4; D gene: TRBD1; V gene: TRBV6-5; CDR3 DNA: TGTGCCAGCAGTCCGGGGACAGGGGTGAACATTCAGTACTTC; CDR3 protein: CASSPGTGVNIQYF
clone size: NA; J gene: TRBJ2-4; D gene: TRBD1; V gene: TRBV15; CDR3 DNA: TGTGCCACCAGCAGAGATGAATGGGCGCAGGGGGCCGGGGCCAAAAACATTCAGTACTTC; CDR3 protein: CATSRDEWAQGAGAKNIQYF
clone size: many; J gene: TRBJ2-5; D gene: TRBD2; V gene: TRBV7-9; CDR3 DNA: TGTGCCAGCAGTTCGGGGACTAAAGAGACCCAGTACTTC; CDR3 protein: CASSSGTKETQYF
clone size: many; J gene: TRBJ2-7; D gene: NA; V gene: TRBV5-6; CDR3 DNA: TGTGCCAGCAGCTTAATGAATAGCGGTCCCTACGAGCAGTACTTC; CDR3 protein: CASSLMNSGPYEQYF
clone size: many; J gene: TRBJ2-5; D gene: NA; V gene: TRBV7-6; CDR3 DNA: TGTGCCAGCAGCTTAGCCGGCTATGGGACCCAGTACTTC; CDR3 protein: CASSLAGYGTQYF
clone size: few; J gene: TRBJ2-7; D gene: NA; V gene: TRBV3-1; CDR3 DNA: TGTGCCAGCAGCCACGAGTTGGAGGAGCAGTACTTC; CDR3 protein: CASSHELEEQYF
clone size: many; J gene: TRBJ2-7; D gene: TRBD1; V gene: TRBV13; CDR3 DNA: TGTGCCAGCAGCGCCCGACAGGGCCACGAGCAGTACTTC; CDR3 protein: CASSARQGHEQYF
clone size: many; J gene: TRBJ1-1; D gene: TRBD1; V gene: TRBV29-1; CDR3 DNA: TGCAGCGTTGATGGAGAGGACAGGGGCATGAACACTGAAGCTTTCTTT; CDR3 protein: CSVDGEDRGMNTEAFF
clone size: many; J gene: TRBJ2-7; D gene: NA; V gene: TRBV7-9; CDR3 DNA: TGTGCCAGCAGCCCGGCAGAAAAAACCTACGAGCAGTACTTC; CDR3 protein: CASSPAEKTYEQYF
clone size: NA; J gene: TRBJ1-1; D gene: TRBD1; V gene: TRBV6-6; CDR3 DNA: TGTGCCAGCAGTTACCCGAGACAGGGGGCACCTTATACTGAAGCTCTCTTT; CDR3 protein: CASSYPRQGAPYTEALF
clone size: many; J gene: TRBJ2-5; D gene: NA; V gene: TRBV6-6; CDR3 DNA: TGTGCCAGCAGACAACAAGAGACCCAGTACTTC; CDR3 protein: CASRQQETQYF
clone size: many; J gene: TRBJ2-7; D gene: TRBD1; V gene: TRBV9; CDR3 DNA: TGTGCCAGCAGCCCTTGGGACAGGGCCTCCTACGAGCAGTACTTC; CDR3 protein: CASSPWDRASYEQYF
clone size: NA; J gene: TRBJ1-1; D gene: NA; V gene: TRBV7-9; CDR3 DNA: TGTGCCAGCAGCTTAGAACAGAAGCCGTGGGAAGCTTTCTTT; CDR3 protein: CASSLEQKPWEAFF
clone size: many; J gene: TRBJ1-1; D gene: NA; V gene: TRBV29-1; CDR3 DNA: TGCAGCGTTGTCGGGGGCAAGCACACTGAAGCTTTCTTT; CDR3 protein: CSVVGGKHTEAFF
clone size: many; J gene: TRBJ1-1; D gene: NA; V gene: TRBV4-3; CDR3 DNA: TGCGCCAGCAGCCAAGATTACCCGAACACTGAAGCTTTCTTT; CDR3 protein: CASSQDYPNTEAFF
clone size: many; J gene: TRBJ1-1; D gene: TRBD1; V gene: TRBV6-2/TRBV6-3; CDR3 DNA: TGTGCCAGCAGTTTGGGGACAGGGAAAGACACTGAAGCTTTCTTT; CDR3 protein: CASSLGTGKDTEAFF
clone size: many; J gene: TRBJ1-2; D gene: NA; V gene: TRBV12-3/TRBV12-4; CDR3 DNA: TGTGCCAGCAGTCTGGACGGTTCTAACTATGGCTACACCTTC; CDR3 protein: CASSLDGSNYGYTF
clone size: many; J gene: TRBJ1-5; D gene: NA; V gene: TRBV12-3/TRBV12-4; CDR3 DNA: TGTGCCAGCAGTTTAGTTCAGGATCAGCCCCAGCATTTT; CDR3 protein: CASSLVQDQPQHF